Following are 9 T cell receptor beta chains from one sample sequenced in a study of blood T cell repertoires in COVID-19. Assay: immunoSEQ multiplex PCR; the TCRdb copy retains only in-frame clones and omits some. The sample has a few hundred thousand clones, over 75% seen once; the top ten hold roughly 8.7%. The sample consisted of PBMCs or T cells enriched from blood (not recorded which). These receptors came from a man in his forties who had recovered from COVID-19.

This chain links TRBV5-6 with TRBJ1-2; D is uncertain. There are 14 residues in the CDR3. Trimming took 4 bases from V and 4 from J, leaving 14 bases between them. Germline V gene data show CDR1 as SGHDT and CDR2 as YYEEEE. Here the CDR3 DNA reads TGTGCCAGCAGCCCGAGGTGGGGAGTCTATGGCTACACCTTC. Translated: CASSPRWGVYGYTF.

This clone was seen repeatedly, ten times or more. The rearrangement joins TRBV29-1 to TRBJ1-6, with D hard to call. Germline V lookup: CDR1 SQVTM, CDR2 ANQGSEA. V was trimmed by 4 bases and J by 5 bases, leaving 6 bases between them. The CDR3 has 12 amino acids. The DNA of the CDR3 is TGCAGCGTTGGACTCAATAATTCACCCCTCCACTTT. It is translated as CSVGLNNSPLHF.

This clone was seen only once. The V call is TRBV2, the J call TRBJ2-7; TRBD2 matches 9 bases. The CDR3 spans 14 residues. In germline, CDR1 is SNHLY, CDR2 FYNNEI. V lost 5 bases, J lost 3 bases, and 5 bases stayed unmatched. Here the CDR3 DNA reads TGTGCCAGCAGTCGAGAACTAGCGGGCTACGAGCAGTACTTC. It is translated as CASSRELAGYEQYF.

The table lists this clone with a few counts. The genes are TRBV29-1 and TRBJ2-2; D is unclear. The V gene lost 5 bases and the J gene lost 1 base, with 2 bases spanning the gap. Germline values: CDR1 SQVTM, CDR2 ANQGSEA. The CDR3 spans 11 residues. CDR3 nucleotides: TGCAGCGTTCGGAACACCGGGGAGCTGTTTTTT. Translated, it gives CSVRNTGELFF.

The V call is TRBV7-9, the J call TRBJ2-3, with 8 bases identical to TRBD1. Germline V gives CDR1 SEHNR, CDR2 FQNEAQ (reference sequence). The CDR3 length is 16 residues. J gave up 0 bases and V 4 bases, and 6 bases lay outside the gene matches. The CDR3 nucleotides read TGTGCCAGCAGCTCCCCGGGACAGGCAAGCACAGATACGCAGTATTTT. Its translation is CASSSPGQASTDTQYF.

The chain joins TRBV5-1 to TRBJ1-4; 7 bases agree with TRBD1. This CDR3 has 13 residues. From germline, CDR1 is SGHRS and CDR2 YFSETQ. V shed 2 bases, J shed 8 bases, and the junction held 3 bases outside the gene matches. CDR3 coding DNA: TGCGCCAGCAGCTTTCAGGGGGGCGAAAAACTGTTTTTT. It translates to CASSFQGGEKLFF.

J is TRBJ1-2 and V is TRBV7-2, with a weak D call TRBD1 (5 bases). Trimming took 3 bases from V and 2 from J, leaving 10 bases between them. The germline CDR1 and CDR2 sequences are SGHTA and FQGNSA. The CDR3 runs 14 residues. The CDR3, as DNA: TGTGCCAGCAGCTTTGAGAAGGGGAACTATGGCTACACCTTC. This codes for CASSFEKGNYGYTF.

This chain joins TRBV7-9 and TRBJ2-2, with 11 bases matching TRBD2. Unmatched junction bases numbered 13, after V lost 6 bases and J lost 7 bases. CDR1 and CDR2 from the germline V gene are SEHNR and FQNEAQ (reference sequence). The CDR3 has 17 amino acids. The CDR3 sequence is CASRTYSLAGDGGELFF. The CDR3 coding sequence is TGTGCCAGCAGAACCTACTCACTAGCGGGGGACGGCGGGGAGCTGTTTTTT.

This rearrangement joins TRBV2 to TRBJ1-6; no clear D gene. In germline, CDR1 is SNHLY, CDR2 FYNNEI. V lost 5 bases and J lost 5, with 10 bases in between. The CDR3 sequence is 14 residues long. The DNA for the CDR3 is TGTGCCAGCAGTCCACGACACAATAATTCACCCCTCCACTTT. The encoded protein is CASSPRHNNSPLHF.